One sample yielded the 21 T cell receptor beta chains listed below, sequenced in a study of tumor-infiltrating lymphocytes in primary liver carcinoma. In addition to blood RNA drawn from unsorted whole blood, germline DNA was extracted. TCR beta cDNA came from approximately 540 ng total RNA, primed with a constant-region primer. For TCR beta, libraries were produced by three nested multiplex PCR rounds using slightly modified ARM-PCR. With TRBV1-TRBV30 forward primers and a C-beta reverse primer, the first two PCR rounds were run for 10 to 11 cycles each. TCRdb analysed the multiplex PCR reads with MiXCR anew, one entry per CDR3 protein. Of about 330,000 distinct CDR3 sequences in the sample, 65% were seen once. What was sequenced was peripheral blood. Every receptor here comes from a man aged 35 to 55 with primary liver carcinoma and hepatitis B virus infection.

This clonotype was counted ten times or more. The chain has TRBV12-3 or TRBV12-4 and TRBJ1-6, with unresolved D. The CDR3 spans 16 residues. V lost 3 bases to trimming and J lost 6 bases, with 15 bases between them. CDR3 amino acids: CASSFDTTGPNSPLHF. The CDR3 region has the DNA TGTGCCAGCAGTTTCGACACAACGGGCCCTAATTCACCCCTCCACTTT.

As concerns this clonotype: A much larger clone is a single base away; this may be a read error. The chain joins TRBV4-3 to TRBJ1-2, with 9 positions matching TRBD1. The germline V gene has CDR1 LGHNA and CDR2 YSLEER. The CDR3 loop spans 14 amino acids. The CDR3 nucleotides read TGCGCCAGCAACCAAGAGGACAGGGGAAGAGGCTACACCTTC. This encodes CASNQEDRGRGYTF.

A few counts support this clonotype. The chain carries TRBV7-9 and TRBJ2-5; 7 bases align to TRBD1. From germline, CDR1 is SEHNR and CDR2 FQNEAQ (reference sequence). This CDR3 contains 15 residues. V lost 5 bases to trimming and J lost 6 bases; unmatched junction nucleotides: 12. Here the CDR3 reads CASSGWDSRGKTQYF. CDR3 sequence (DNA): TGTGCCAGCAGCGGATGGGACAGTCGTGGGAAGACCCAGTACTTC.

This clonotype was recorded at least ten times. The gene calls are TRBV11-1 and TRBJ1-6; D not resolved. This CDR3 spans 14 amino acids. The V gene's germline CDR1 is SGHAT and CDR2 FQDESV (reference sequence). Trimming took 5 bases from V and 8 from J, leaving 13 bases between them. CDR3 protein: CASSDRRAYSPLHF. CDR3 bases: TGTGCCAGCAGCGACCGACGCGCCTATTCACCCCTCCACTTT.

For this clonotype: This clone may be a read error of a much larger clone one base away. The rearrangement uses TRBV12-3 or TRBV12-4 and TRBJ1-6; D is perhaps TRBD1 (6 bases). This CDR3 region has 14 residues. Written as DNA, the CDR3 is TGTGCCAGCAGTTTACAGGGGAAGAATTCATCCCTCCACTTT. This codes for CASSLQGKNSSLHF.

Many counts were recorded for this clonotype. The CDR3 loop is CASSYEGPIKPQHF. In DNA, the CDR3 is TGTGCCAGCAGTTACGAGGGCCCAATAAAGCCCCAGCATTTT. The chain has TRBV6-6 and TRBJ1-5; D unclear. V was cut by 2 bases and J by 8 bases, with 13 bases left in between. The CDR3 is 14 residues long. Germline V gene data show CDR1 as MNHNY and CDR2 as SVGAGI (reference sequence).

Note on this clonotype: The junction departs from germline at one end; a sequencing error may be responsible. The rearrangement links TRBV12-3 or TRBV12-4 to TRBJ1-3; no definite D call. The CDR3 spans 14 residues. The CDR3 region has the DNA TGCGCCAGCAGCTCCTCGGTAGGGGGAAACACCATATATTTT. Protein sequence: CASSSSVGGNTIYF.

About this clonotype itself: The final CDR3 position lacks the conserved phenylalanine or tryptophan, pointing to a likely read error. It is unclear where the CDR3 begins or ends on the DNA, so no DNA is shown, and the CDR3 is as TCRdb lists it. V usage is TRBV4-1 and J usage is TRBJ2-2; the table's D call TRBD1 went unverified against the DNA. The germline V gene encodes CDR1 MGHRA and CDR2 YSYEKL. The CDR3 is 16 amino acids in total, end residues counted. The CDR3 protein is CASNDVGRGLTGELSL.

Notes on this clonotype: In this CDR3 the conserved last residue, phenylalanine or tryptophan, is missing, so a read error is likely. The limits of the CDR3 on the DNA are not certain, so only TCRdb's listed CDR3 is given. The chain has TRBV4-2 and TRBJ1-1; the table's D call, TRBD1, has no DNA check behind it. Ends included, the CDR3 has 14 residues. Germline V lookup: CDR1 LGHNA, CDR2 YNFKEQ. The CDR3 protein is CASSAVQGNTEAFL.

As regards this clonotype: A clone one base away is much larger, so this may be a read error. As DNA, the CDR3 is TGTGCCAGCAGTCCGGGCAGGGGTGACGAGCAGTACTTC. This encodes CASSPGRGDEQYF. The gene calls are TRBV12-3 or TRBV12-4 and TRBJ2-7, with D tentatively TRBD1 (6 bases). V shed 5 bases and J shed 5 bases, with 13 bases lying between them. CDR3 size: 13 residues.

Comments on this clonotype: A junction end diverges from the germline sequence, so it may reflect a read error. The chain combines TRBV11-2 with TRBJ2-7; TRBD2 matches at 8 bases. This CDR3 comprises 16 residues. Germline V gives CDR1 SGHAT, CDR2 FQNNGV. The CDR3 DNA reads as TGTGACAGCAGCTCGTATTGGGGGACTAGAAGCTACGAGCAGTGCTTC. Its translation: CDSSSYWGTRSYEQCF. Together with reference TRBV11-2 and TRBJ2-7, the CDR3 gives the full variable domain: EAGVAQSPRYKIIEKRQSVAFWCNPISGHATLYWYQQILGQGPKLLIQFQNNGVVDDSQLPKDRFSAERLKGVDSTLKIQPAKLEDSAVYLCDSSSYWGTRSYEQCFGPGTRLTVT.

The chain has TRBV18 and TRBJ1-5; D ambiguous. The CDR3 is 13 residues long. Per the germline V gene, CDR1 is KGHSH and CDR2 is LQKENI. The V and J ends lost 0 bases and 6 bases respectively, with 6 bases between them. CDR3 amino acids: CASSPPGIQPQHF. CDR3 nucleotide sequence: TGTGCCAGCTCACCACCAGGGATTCAGCCCCAGCATTTT. The full variable domain, rest sourced from reference TRBV18 and TRBJ1-5, is NAGVMQNPRHLVRRRGQEARLRCSPMKGHSHVYWYRQLPEEGLKFMVYLQKENIIDESGMPKERFSAEFPKEGPSILRIQQVVRGDSAAYFCASSPPGIQPQHFGDGTRLSIL.

Details on this clonotype: A much larger clone lies one base from this, so it may be a read error. The chain couples TRBV6-2 or TRBV6-3 to TRBJ2-2; TRBD2 aligns across 9 bases. Germline lookup yields CDR1 MNHEY and CDR2 SVGEGT. Trimming at V came to 7 bases and at J to 4 bases, leaving 13 bases not matched to a gene. The CDR3 runs to 17 residues. This CDR3 reads CASKDSGRFSPTGELFF. CDR3 nucleotides: TGTGCCAGCAAGGATAGCGGGAGATTTTCCCCCACCGGGGAGCTGTTTTTT.

This clonotype is a singleton in its sample. The conserved phenylalanine or tryptophan normally closing the CDR3 is absent here, so this likely arose from a read error. The chain carries TRBV11-2 and TRBJ2-1; D not certain. The V gene's germline CDR1 is SGHAT and CDR2 FQNNGV. Trimming took 3 bases from V and 9 from J, leaving 15 bases between them. There are 14 residues in the CDR3. CDR3 coding DNA: TGTGCCAGCAGCTTTTCGCCCTTGAACAGTGAGCAGTTCTTG. Encoded protein: CASSFSPLNSEQFL.

Details on this clonotype: A much larger clone is a single base away; this may be a read error. The V and J genes are TRBV12-5 and TRBJ1-1; D ambiguous. Germline assignment: CDR1 LGHNT and CDR2 FRNRAP. The CDR3 covers 12 residues. Trimming cost V 4 bases and J 6 bases, with 9 bases left between them. Here the CDR3 DNA reads TGTGCTAGTGGTTCGGGTGCCGCTGAAGCTTTCTTT. Translated: CASGSGAAEAFF.

Remarks on this clonotype: This may be a read error: a much more frequent sequence differs by one nucleotide. The chain recombines TRBV10-2 with TRBJ1-2, with D perhaps matching TRBD1 (6 bases). The CDR3 sequence is 12 residues long. Germline CDR1 and CDR2: WSHSY and SAAADI. This chain's CDR3 is CGSSEVQGGYTF. DNA of the CDR3: TGCGGCAGCAGTGAGGTCCAGGGGGGCTACACCTTC.

V is TRBV11-2 and J is TRBJ2-3; 8 positions agree with TRBD2. The length of the CDR3 is 15 residues. Germline loops: CDR1 SGHAT, CDR2 FQNNGV. After removal of 9 bases from V and 4 bases from J, the junction contained 12 bases not matched to a gene. The CDR3 nucleotides read TGTGCCAGTAGTCCCCGGACTAGCTCTGCAGATACGCAGTATTTT. The encoded protein is CASSPRTSSADTQYF.

On this clonotype itself: This may be a read error, as it is one base from a much larger clone. The chain has TRBV5-5 and TRBJ1-2; 7 bases line up with TRBD1. The germline V gene encodes CDR1 SGHKS and CDR2 YYEKEE (reference sequence). The CDR3 runs to 14 residues. The CDR3 protein is CASSPEGTVYGCTF. The CDR3 nucleotides are TGTGCCAGCAGCCCTGAAGGGACAGTCTATGGCTGCACCTTC. The variable domain in full, completed from reference TRBV5-5 and TRBJ1-2, reads DAGVTQSPTHLIKTRGQQVTLRCSPISGHKSVSWYQQVLGQGPQFIFQYYEKEERGRGNFPDRFSARQFPNYSSELNVNALLLGDSALYLCASSPEGTVYGCTFGSGTRLTVV.

This clonotype showed up many times. This sequence joins TRBV6-2 or TRBV6-3 and TRBJ2-7; D unclear. This CDR3 region has 17 residues. V gave up 3 bases and J gave up 0 bases, with 18 bases separating them. The germline gives CDR1 MNHEY, CDR2 SVGEGT. This chain's CDR3 is CASSYSLTERSSYEQYF. In DNA form, the CDR3 reads TGTGCCAGCAGTTATTCCCTAACGGAGAGGAGCTCCTACGAGCAGTACTTC.

This clonotype came up a few times. The chain couples TRBV5-6 to TRBJ2-5; D is tentatively TRBD1 or TRBD2 (6 bases each). Trimming cost V 3 bases and J 4 bases, with 19 bases left between them. The CDR3 contains 16 residues. The V gene's germline CDR1 is SGHDT and CDR2 YYEEEE. For the CDR3, the DNA is TGTGCCAGCAGCTGGGGAACCGGATCGGGGGCAGAGACCCAGTACTTC. It codes for CASSWGTGSGAETQYF.

To note about this clonotype: A read error may explain this, as a much larger clone is one base away. The chain employs TRBV10-3 and TRBJ1-3; 8 nucleotides match TRBD1. The CDR3 length is 17 residues. Germline V gene data show CDR1 as ENHRY and CDR2 as SYGVKD. CDR3 loop: CAISETWTGNSENTIYF. The CDR3 DNA reads TGTGCCATCAGTGAGACCTGGACAGGGAACTCTGAAAACACCATATATTTT.